One and the same sample provided the 8 T cell receptor beta chains below, sequenced in a study of cytomegalovirus exposure and HLA in healthy donors. The PCR contained 60 Vbeta and 13 Jbeta primers. Measured with immunoSEQ multiplex PCR; TCRdb has only the in-frame clones, and not every one. The sample has a few hundred thousand clones; approximately 91% are singletons. Material for sequencing was PBMCs. Source of these receptors: a girl aged 2 to 10 in good health and CMV-seronegative.

V usage is TRBV5-8 and J usage is TRBJ2-3; the D is unclear. Trimming took 2 bases from V and 0 from J, leaving 19 bases between them. Germline-derived CDR1 and CDR2 are SGHTS and YDEGEE. The CDR3 runs to 18 residues. The CDR3 spells CASSFYPPIDTSTDTQYF. The CDR3 DNA reads as TGTGCCAGCAGCTTCTACCCACCGATAGACACCAGCACAGATACGCAGTATTTT. The variable domain in full, with the rest retrieved from reference TRBV5-8 and TRBJ2-3, is EAGVTQSPTHLIKTRGQQATLRCSPISGHTSVYWYQQALGLGLQFLLWYDEGEERNRGNFPPRFSGRQFPNYSSELNVNALELEDSALYLCASSFYPPIDTSTDTQYFGPGTRLTVL.

V usage is TRBV7-2 and J usage is TRBJ2-1; D not certain. V lost 2 bases to trimming and J lost 10 bases, with 12 bases between them. This CDR3 has 13 residues. The germline V gene has CDR1 SGHTA and CDR2 FQGNSA. CDR3 sequence: CASSLPAIREQFF. CDR3 in DNA: TGTGCCAGCAGCTTACCCGCTATCAGGGAGCAGTTCTTC.

This clone was picked up a small number of times. The CDR3 region is CASSPQGFEEKLFF. DNA for the CDR3: TGTGCCAGCAGCCCCCAGGGATTTGAAGAAAAACTGTTTTTT. The chain couples TRBV7-9 to TRBJ1-4, with a weak D call TRBD1 (5 bases). The CDR3 spans 14 residues. In germline, CDR1 is SEHNR, CDR2 FQNEAQ (reference sequence). V was cut by 5 bases and J by 8 bases, with 15 bases left in between.

This clone was observed a single time. The V call is TRBV27, the J call TRBJ2-2; 11 bases are a match to TRBD1. CDR3 length: 16 amino acids. The germline V gene encodes CDR1 MNHEY and CDR2 SMNVEV (reference sequence). Losses at the gene ends were 4 bases for V and 2 bases for J; bases not matched to a gene: 3. The CDR3 bases are TGTGCCAGCAGTTCGGACAGGGGGCTTAACACCGGGGAGCTGTTTTTT. Translated, it gives CASSSDRGLNTGELFF.

This clone was recorded once. The V call is TRBV2, the J call TRBJ2-5; 10 bases agree with TRBD1. The assigned J gene may be wrong: the sequence end matches TRBJ2-7 better. Germline CDR1 reads SNHLY; CDR2 reads FYNNEI. The CDR3 runs to 15 residues. As DNA, the CDR3 is TGTGCCAGCAGCTACGGGACAGGGGAGTCCTACGAGCAGTACTTC. Translated, it gives CASSYGTGESYEQYF.

This clone was seen once. The chain couples TRBV12-5 to TRBJ2-1; possible D gene TRBD2, 6 bases. The germline gives CDR1 LGHNT, CDR2 FRNRAP. V was cut by 1 base and J by 0 bases, with 16 bases left in between. This CDR3 comprises 18 residues. Written as DNA, the CDR3 is TGTGCTAGTGGTTTGGGACCAAGGGGAGGAAGCTCCTACAATGAGCAGTTCTTC. This gives the protein CASGLGPRGGSSYNEQFF. The variable domain in full, completed from reference TRBV12-5 and TRBJ2-1, reads DARVTQTPRHKVTEMGQEVTMRCQPILGHNTVFWYRQTMMQGLELLAYFRNRAPLDDSGMPKDRFSAEMPDATLATLKIQPSEPRDSAVYFCASGLGPRGGSSYNEQFFGPGTRLTVL.

The chain uses TRBV5-1 and TRBJ2-3; no clear D. Trimming took off 2 bases at V and 1 base at J, with 17 bases between the two ends. In germline, CDR1 is SGHRS, CDR2 YFSETQ. The CDR3 consists of 17 residues. This CDR3 reads CASSLMRLPTRTDTQYF. CDR3 sequence (DNA): TGCGCCAGCAGCTTAATGAGGCTCCCAACGCGCACAGATACGCAGTATTTT.

This rearrangement joins TRBV19 to TRBJ1-5; D might be TRBD1 (6 bases). V lost 7 bases and J 0 bases, leaving 19 bases between the germline ends. Germline values: CDR1 LNHDA, CDR2 SQIVND (reference sequence). The CDR3 covers 17 residues. CDR3 protein: CASTPRPGQPSNQPQHF. CDR3 bases: TGTGCCAGTACTCCCCGTCCGGGACAACCTAGCAATCAGCCCCAGCATTTT.